What follows describes a single T cell receptor (beta chain). This sample is drawn from a study of graft-versus-host responses after intestinal transplantation. The germline gives CDR1 MDHEN, CDR2 SYDVKM. V lost 7 bases and J lost 3; bases outside the gene matches: 4. This CDR3 has 14 residues. Method: immunoSEQ multiplex PCR; TCRdb's copy keeps in-frame clones and lacks some. The profile shows over 75,000 clones, roughly 82% of them singletons. The rearrangement uses TRBV28 and TRBJ2-1, with 9 bases matching TRBD1. This clonotype was obtained from a human patient who received an intestinal transplant, so some T cells may come from the graft donor. Sequencing was performed on PBMCs, taken 255 days after intestinal transplant. The CDR3 bases are TGTGCCAGCACCCTGGGACAGGGCTACAATGAGCAGTTCTTC. Translation: CASTLGQGYNEQFF.